The 5 T cell receptor beta chains below were found in one sample sequenced in a study of T cell responses to AZD1222 COVID-19 vaccine (dated by TCRdb to about 2021). The sample's time point label, in plain terms: about 28 days (+/-7) after the second vaccine dose. Read against the paper, the sample's treatment or condition label means: meningococcal conjugate vaccine given as trial control. Library preparation used the immunoSEQ multiplex PCR assay. Entries here come from immuneACCESS through TCRdb and include only in-frame sequences with V and J called. Some clones fail to appear in such tables; in the studies checked, an unresolved V gene covers under half of the shortfall, and the cause of the remainder is unknown. This sample is represented by 130,000 or so clones; 75% to 95% of them were singletons. The ten largest account for more than 3.5% of the sample. The sample consisted of peripheral blood, taken 28 days after the second dose of the MenACWY control vaccine. The receptors derive from an adult who received the MenACWY meningococcal vaccine as a control.

This chain links TRBV18 with TRBJ2-1; 10 bases are shared with TRBD2. Unmatched junction bases numbered 5, after V lost 3 bases and J lost 9 bases. This CDR3 comprises 14 residues. Germline CDR1 and CDR2: KGHSH and LQKENI. The CDR3 protein is CASSPASGSAEQFF. In DNA, the CDR3 is TGTGCCAGCTCACCGGCTAGCGGGAGCGCTGAGCAGTTCTTC.

The genes are TRBV3-1 (or the pseudogene TRBV3-2) and TRBJ1-1; tentative D call: TRBD1 (5 bases). CDR1 and CDR2 (germline): LGHDT, YNNKEL (reference sequence). Between the trimmed V and J ends, which lost 8 bases and 4 bases, there was a span of 20 bases. The CDR3 is 15 residues long. CDR3 nucleotide sequence: TGTGCCAGCCTTCGAGGAGGGACGGCAATCACTGAAGCTTTCTTT. Residues: CASLRGGTAITEAFF.

This chain uses TRBV29-1 with TRBJ1-2; possibly TRBD1 for D (6 bases). The V end lost 5 bases, the J end lost 6 bases, and 13 bases lay between the germline ends. Per the germline V gene, CDR1 is SQVTM and CDR2 is ANQGSEA. CDR3 length: 12 amino acids. The CDR3 DNA reads as TGCAGCGTTTCTTACAGGGAGGATGGCTACACCTTC. This sequence encodes CSVSYREDGYTF.

The chain links TRBV13 to TRBJ1-5, with 9 bases that match TRBD1. Germline assignment: CDR1 PRHDT and CDR2 FYEKMQ (reference sequence). The CDR3 has 14 amino acids. Germline trimming cut 4 bases from V and 6 bases from J; bases unmatched to any gene: 4. CDR3 amino acids: CASSSGQGGQPQHF. Here the CDR3 DNA reads TGTGCCAGCAGCTCGGGACAGGGCGGTCAGCCCCAGCATTTT.

This chain joins TRBV6-4 and TRBJ2-3; 10 bases agree with TRBD2. V trimming: 0 bases; J trimming: 1 base; junction bases outside the gene matches: 1. Germline V CDR1 and CDR2: MRHNA, SNTAGT. The CDR3 contains 16 residues. CDR3 nucleotide sequence: TGTGCCAGCAGTGACTCAGGGACTAGCGGCACAGATACGCAGTATTTT. Amino acids: CASSDSGTSGTDTQYF.